These T cell receptor beta chains were read from a single sample in a study of T-cell reconstitution after alpha-beta-depleted transplantation in children. TCRdb passed the PCR reads through MiXCR, listing each CDR3 protein once. The repertoire holds almost 600,000 distinct CDR3 sequences, with roughly 30% as singletons. The sequenced sample was PBMCs, obtained before TCRalphabeta/CD19-depleted stem cell transplant. The receptors come from a boy under two years old with Wiskott-Aldrich syndrome, due to receive a stem cell transplant. Both conserved end residues are part of each CDR3. D genes are given only for firm matches. A row's size may be missing; if present it is once, few, many or a size class.

d_call j_call clone_size v_call cdr3_aa cdr3_nt
TRBD2 TRBJ2-1 few TRBV7-7 CASSLDGGTSGRFNEQFF TGTGCCAGCAGCTTAGATGGAGGGACTAGCGGGAGATTCAATGAGCAGTTCTTC
TRBD1 TRBJ2-2 few TRBV28 CASRGQFANTGELFF TGTGCCAGCAGGGGACAGTTTGCGAACACCGGGGAGCTGTTTTTT
NA TRBJ2-1 few TRBV12-3/TRBV12-4 CASSLLSVARFF TGTGCCAGCAGCTTGCTCTCTGTGGCAAGGTTCTTC
NA TRBJ2-1 NA TRBV29-1 CSADPSNEQFF TGCAGCGCCGACCCTAGCAATGAGCAGTTCTTC
TRBD2 TRBJ2-7 few TRBV7-2 CASSQNTGLLAYEQYF TGTGCCAGCAGCCAAAATACGGGACTACTGGCGTACGAGCAGTACTTC
TRBD1 TRBJ2-7 NA TRBV4-2 CASSQGTASYEQYF TGTGCCAGCAGCCAGGGGACAGCATCCTACGAGCAGTACTTC
NA TRBJ2-7 NA TRBV18 CASSPGSLGYYEQYF TGTGCCAGCTCACCAGGCAGCCTAGGCTATTACGAGCAGTACTTC
TRBD1 TRBJ1-1 NA TRBV18 CASSPLPGQVYTEAFF TGTGCCAGCTCACCACTCCCGGGACAGGTTTACACTGAAGCTTTCTTT
TRBD1 TRBJ2-1 NA TRBV18 CASSSVRLRDRDNEQFF TGTGCCAGCTCATCGGTCAGGTTGAGGGACAGGGACAATGAGCAGTTCTTC
TRBD1 TRBJ2-7 NA TRBV5-1 CASSLRTGVYEQYF TGCGCCAGCAGCTTGAGGACAGGGGTCTACGAGCAGTACTTC
NA TRBJ1-4 few TRBV12-3/TRBV12-4 CASSYRDEKLFF TGTGCCAGCAGCTACAGGGATGAAAAACTGTTTTTT
NA TRBJ2-1 NA TRBV5-5 CASSLAGDTLNEQFF TGTGCCAGCAGCTTGGCGGGAGACACCTTAAATGAGCAGTTCTTC
NA TRBJ2-5 few TRBV3-1 CASSQDYGTQETQYF TGTGCCAGCAGCCAAGATTACGGGACGCAAGAGACCCAGTACTTC
NA TRBJ2-6 few TRBV3-1 CASSQEAAVTVPTF TGTGCCAGCAGCCAAGAGGCCGCGGTGACGGTACCAACTTTC
NA TRBJ2-1 NA TRBV11-2 CASRTKLTDYNEQFF TGTGCCAGCAGAACAAAGCTTACAGATTACAATGAGCAGTTCTTC
TRBD1 TRBJ1-5 few TRBV24-1 CATSDQGTGEFEPQHF TGTGCCACCAGTGACCAAGGGACAGGGGAGTTTGAGCCCCAGCATTTT
NA TRBJ2-5 NA TRBV7-7 CASSFRGSPLETQYF TGTGCCAGCAGCTTCAGGGGATCCCCCTTGGAGACCCAGTACTTC
TRBD2 TRBJ2-1 few TRBV5-1 CASSPFSGRPHEQFF TGCGCCAGCAGCCCTTTTAGCGGGAGGCCCCATGAGCAGTTCTTC